The T cell receptor beta chain described here comes from a study of blood T cell repertoires in COVID-19. About the study: From the United States, Italy and Spain came samples of acute and convalescent COVID-19. PBMCs, B-cell-depleted T cells, or T cells provided the cDNA or gDNA that made up the material.

On this clone: Its ends do not fully match the called genes, so a read error is possible.

The CDR3 is made up of 13 amino acids. Germline V gene lookup returns CDR1 SGHTA and CDR2 FQGNSA. Data came from immunoSEQ multiplex PCR; TCRdb stores just in-frame clones and leaves some out. The repertoire consists of 65,000 to 90,000 clones, with approximately 76% occurring once and the leading ten covering roughly 15%. This chain uses TRBV7-2 with TRBJ1-1; D uncertain. Sample: peripheral blood. This TCR was recovered from a man aged 70-80 years with active or convalescent COVID-19. The CDR3 nucleotides are TGCGCCAGCAGCCTAGGCAGGAACACTGAAGCTTTCTTT. This sequence encodes CASSLGRNTEAFF. Looking up the rest from reference TRBV7-2 and TRBJ1-1 gives the full variable domain: GAGVSQSPSNKVTEKGKDVELRCDPISGHTALYWYRQSLGQGLEFLIYFQGNSAPDKSGLPSDRFSAERTGGSVSTLTIQRTQQEDSAVYLCASSLGRNTEAFFGQGTRLTVV.